The text below deals with one T cell receptor beta chain. The data belong to a study of blood T cell repertoires in COVID-19. Whole-study context: The United States, Italy and Spain were the sources of the acute and convalescent COVID-19 samples. The analysed material was cDNA or gDNA that came from T cells, B-cell-depleted T cells, or PBMCs.

Original data processing: Nucleated cell number was recorded as an estimate derived from reference gene primer amplification. The assay was immunoSEQ multiplex PCR, and TCRdb's table has in-frame clones only and misses some. V and J calls and clone size are those listed in that table; D and trimming were worked out from the DNA. This table holds some 220,000 clones, 85% found once. The CDR3 has 11 residues. The V and J ends lost 8 bases and 5 bases respectively, with 4 bases between them. Germline V gene data show CDR1 as LNHDA and CDR2 as SQIVND (reference sequence). A Seattle source enrolled patients during active infection and followed them longitudinally.

This chain joins TRBV19 and TRBJ1-6; D gene unclear. Material: peripheral blood. This clonotype was obtained from a woman between 65 and 79 years old with COVID-19, enrolled during active disease. The CDR3 DNA is TGTGCCAGTCGAGATAATTCACCCCTCCACTTT. This translates into CASRDNSPLHF.